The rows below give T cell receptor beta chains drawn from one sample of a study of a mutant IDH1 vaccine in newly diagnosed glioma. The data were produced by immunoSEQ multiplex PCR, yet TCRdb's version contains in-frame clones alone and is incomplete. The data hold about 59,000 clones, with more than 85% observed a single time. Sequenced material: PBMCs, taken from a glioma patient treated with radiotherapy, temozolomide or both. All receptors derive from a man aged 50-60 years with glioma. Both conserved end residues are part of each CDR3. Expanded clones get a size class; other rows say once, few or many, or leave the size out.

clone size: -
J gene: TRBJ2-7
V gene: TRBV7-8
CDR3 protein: CASSLEVGLFSSHREQYF

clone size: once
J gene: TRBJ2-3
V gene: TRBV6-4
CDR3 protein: CASSLSSGSVNTQYF

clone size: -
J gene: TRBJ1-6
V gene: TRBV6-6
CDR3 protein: CASTGGQVNSPLHF

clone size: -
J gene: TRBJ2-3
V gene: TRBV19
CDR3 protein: CASSTTSPGTDTQYF

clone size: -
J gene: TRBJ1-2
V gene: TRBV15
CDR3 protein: CATSRVPDPRDYGYTF

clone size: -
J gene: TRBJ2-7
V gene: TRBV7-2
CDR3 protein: CASSLVTSSYEQYF

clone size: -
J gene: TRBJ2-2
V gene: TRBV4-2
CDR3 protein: CASSPGTNTGELFF

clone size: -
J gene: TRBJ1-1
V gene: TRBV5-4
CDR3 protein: CASRQGRSTEAFF

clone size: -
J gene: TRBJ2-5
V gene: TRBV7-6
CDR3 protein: CASSRNSLQETQYF

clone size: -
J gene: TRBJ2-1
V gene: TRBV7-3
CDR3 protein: CASSSSAGVGNEQFF

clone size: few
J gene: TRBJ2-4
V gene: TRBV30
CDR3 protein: CAWSPLSGRSDIQYF

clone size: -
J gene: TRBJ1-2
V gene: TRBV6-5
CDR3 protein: CASSFRTRVGYTF

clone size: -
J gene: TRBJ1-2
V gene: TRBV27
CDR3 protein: CASRGQSEGNGYTF

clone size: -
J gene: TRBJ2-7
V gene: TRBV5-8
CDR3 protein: CASSNSYEQYF

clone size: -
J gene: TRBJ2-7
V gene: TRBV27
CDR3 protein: CASNLLPPTSGREAYEQYF

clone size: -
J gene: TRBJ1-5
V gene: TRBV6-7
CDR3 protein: CASSPADQPQHF

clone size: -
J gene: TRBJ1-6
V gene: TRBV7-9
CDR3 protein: CASSLASNRNSPLHF

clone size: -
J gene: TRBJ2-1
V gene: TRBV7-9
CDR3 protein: CASSLGLGVSSYNEQFF

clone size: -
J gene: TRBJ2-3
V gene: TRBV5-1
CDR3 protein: CASSLDRGKDTQYF

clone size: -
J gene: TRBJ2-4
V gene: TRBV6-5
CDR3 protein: CASTTGTSTDIQYF

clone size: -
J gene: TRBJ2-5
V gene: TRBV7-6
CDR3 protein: CASSSGTVETQYF

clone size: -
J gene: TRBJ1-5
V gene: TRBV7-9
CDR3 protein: CASSLGNGPQHF

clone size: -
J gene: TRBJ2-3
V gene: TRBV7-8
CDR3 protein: CASSLGGSAGGTDTQYF

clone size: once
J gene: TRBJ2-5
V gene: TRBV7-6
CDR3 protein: CASSRGGGQGSTETQYF

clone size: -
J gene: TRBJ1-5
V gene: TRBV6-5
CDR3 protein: CASSHSDRGHQPQHF

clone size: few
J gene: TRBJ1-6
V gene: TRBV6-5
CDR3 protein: CASSYRGSPLHF

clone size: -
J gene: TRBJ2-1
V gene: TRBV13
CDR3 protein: CASSLMGTYNEQFF

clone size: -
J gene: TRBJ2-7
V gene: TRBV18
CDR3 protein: CASSPPDSYEQYF

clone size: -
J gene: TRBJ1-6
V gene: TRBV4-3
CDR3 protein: CASSLLASSYNSPLHF

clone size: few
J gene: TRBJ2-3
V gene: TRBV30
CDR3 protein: CAWSEGLAVSDTQYF

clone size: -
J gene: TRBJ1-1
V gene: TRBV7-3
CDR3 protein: CASSPGTGEAFF

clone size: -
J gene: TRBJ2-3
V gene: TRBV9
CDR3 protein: CASREPLGGPTDTQYF

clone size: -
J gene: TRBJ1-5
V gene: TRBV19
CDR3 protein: CASSIKGLTANQPQHF

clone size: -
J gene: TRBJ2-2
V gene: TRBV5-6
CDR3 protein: CASSFGRTGELFF

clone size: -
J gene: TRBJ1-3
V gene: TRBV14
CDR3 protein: CASSQDRAGNTIYF

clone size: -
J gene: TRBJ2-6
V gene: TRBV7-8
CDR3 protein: CASSLGVRATGEDSGANVLTF

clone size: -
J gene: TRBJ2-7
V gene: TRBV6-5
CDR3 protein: CASSYYSLLRGGEQYF

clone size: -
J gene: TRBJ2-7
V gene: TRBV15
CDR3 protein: CATSSSPRRRFPWDYF

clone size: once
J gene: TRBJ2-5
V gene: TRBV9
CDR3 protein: CASSVGDRVAETQYF

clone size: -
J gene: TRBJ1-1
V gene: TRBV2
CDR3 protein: CASRDGLMNTEAFF

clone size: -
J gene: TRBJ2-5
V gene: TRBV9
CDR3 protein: CASSVGGQETQYF

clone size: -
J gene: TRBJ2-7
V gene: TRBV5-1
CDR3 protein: CASSTGGTTYEQYF